This TCR beta chain appears in the sequencing data of a study of T cells in Graves' hyperthyroidism and ophthalmopathy. The CDR3 runs 15 residues. The germline gives CDR1 DFQATT, CDR2 SNEGSKA (reference sequence). Losses at the gene ends were 0 bases for V and 4 bases for J; bases not matched to a gene: 7. Using RNA transcripts as the source, TCR beta CDR3 regions were amplified. The HTBI primer set drove a first-round RT-PCR of the TCR CDR3. Each CDR3 protein is one row after TCRdb ran MiXCR on the multiplex PCR reads. The sample carries hundreds of thousands of distinct CDR3 sequences, just under 25% recorded once. Absent ophthalmopathy progression within 18 months defined stable Graves' hyperthyroidism. PBMCs were collected from a roughly 9.7 ml volume of fresh peripheral blood.

The V call is TRBV20-1, the J call TRBJ2-3, with TRBD2 matching 7 bases. This clonotype was sampled from a man aged 45-60 years with Graves' hyperthyroidism. The source material was blood. CDR3: CSARDYGGSSDTQYF. The CDR3 nucleotides are TGCAGTGCTAGAGATTACGGCGGGAGCTCAGATACGCAGTATTTT.